This T cell receptor (beta chain) was captured in a study of response to subunit inactivated influenza vaccine. CDR3 length equals 13 residues. The germline CDR1 and CDR2 sequences are SGHTA and FQGNSA. Trimming took off 1 base at V and 2 bases at J, with 6 bases between the two ends. This clonotype was counted between two and nine times. Each CDR3 protein gets one entry after TCRdb re-called the RT-PCR reads with MiXCR. The table shows 500,000 to 600,000 distinct CDR3 sequences, with over 9% occurring only once. These data also featured in a second study, about T cells expressing NK-cell markers. As reported in that work: Scientists made TCR beta cDNA using 5'RACE template switching with UMIs. Each TCR beta repertoire originated in sorted T cells that were CD3+CD56+NKG2C+, CD3+CD56+NKG2C- or CD3+CD56-NKG2C+. The authors restricted sorting to alpha-beta TCR T cells with an anti-gamma-delta TCR antibody in several experiments. These clonotypes, the leaders elsewhere, also led the CD3+CD56-NKG2C+ fraction in several donors. HCMV specificity of the expanded NKG2C+ T cell clones was not established.

J is TRBJ2-7 and V is TRBV7-2; D is ambiguous. This sample comprised PBMCs from blood, obtained on the day of vaccination. The TCR was taken from a man aged 50 to 59 who received an inactivated influenza vaccine. The CDR3 is CASSLVFPYEQYF. In DNA, the CDR3 is TGTGCCAGCAGCTTAGTTTTCCCCTACGAGCAGTACTTC. Together with reference TRBV7-2 and TRBJ2-7, the CDR3 gives the full variable domain: GAGVSQSPSNKVTEKGKDVELRCDPISGHTALYWYRQSLGQGLEFLIYFQGNSAPDKSGLPSDRFSAERTGGSVSTLTIQRTQQEDSAVYLCASSLVFPYEQYFGPGTRLTVT.